Each of the 18 T cell receptor beta chains below was sequenced from the same sample in a study of T cell responses to AZD1222 COVID-19 vaccine. TCRdb's table, derived via immunoSEQ multiplex PCR, lists solely in-frame clones and lacks some. The table lists some 150,000 clones, roughly 92% of them singletons. The source was peripheral blood, collected on day 0 of AZD1222 vaccination. The receptor set was obtained from an adult in good health.

The genes are TRBV25-1 and TRBJ1-2, with 7 positions matching TRBD1. Germline trimming cut 0 bases from V and 5 bases from J; bases unmatched to any gene: 6. Germline V gene sequence: CDR1 MGHDK, CDR2 SYGVNS. This CDR3 is 15 amino acids long. CDR3 in DNA: TGTGCCAGCAGTGAATACAGTGACAGGGCTTATGGCTACACCTTC. Translating it yields CASSEYSDRAYGYTF.

A single count supports this clone. V usage is TRBV6-6 and J usage is TRBJ1-6; D gene unclear. The CDR3 is 15 amino acids. V was shortened by 4 bases and J by 3 bases, with 10 bases between the two germline ends. CDR1 is MNHNY and CDR2 is SVGAGI in the germline V gene (reference sequence). DNA for the CDR3: TGTGCCAGCAGTTCCCCGGGAATCTATAATTCACCCCTCCACTTT. It is translated as CASSSPGIYNSPLHF.

This clone was detected only once. This sequence joins TRBV5-1 and TRBJ1-3; D is uncertain. V shed 2 bases and J shed 0 bases, with 9 bases lying between them. CDR1 is SGHRS and CDR2 is YFSETQ in the germline V gene. The CDR3 loop spans 15 amino acids. The chain's CDR3 is CASSFTGNSGNTIYF. CDR3 nucleotide sequence: TGCGCCAGCAGCTTCACCGGGAACTCTGGAAACACCATATATTTT.

The rearrangement links TRBV6-5 to TRBJ2-2; possible D gene TRBD2, 5 bases. V lost 6 bases, J lost 6 bases, and 11 bases lay in between. There are 13 residues in the CDR3. Per germline, CDR1 MNHEY and CDR2 SVGAGI. CDR3 in amino acids: CASRGEKAGELFF. CDR3 nucleotides: TGTGCCAGCAGGGGAGAGAAGGCCGGGGAGCTGTTTTTT.

CDR3 amino acids: CASSFSKDTQYF. DNA for the CDR3: TGCGCCAGCAGCTTCTCCAAGGATACGCAGTATTTT. V usage is TRBV5-1 and J usage is TRBJ2-3; D is unresolved. The V gene lost 2 bases and the J gene lost 6 bases, with 7 bases spanning the gap. The germline gives CDR1 SGHRS, CDR2 YFSETQ. The CDR3 runs 12 residues.

V is TRBV12-3 or TRBV12-4 and J is TRBJ1-6; weak D call: TRBD1 (5 bases). Trimming cost V 4 bases and J 13 bases, with 14 bases left between them. CDR3 length equals 13 residues. The CDR3 is CASSSGRWSPLHF. CDR3 DNA: TGTGCCAGCAGTTCGGGACGGTGGTCGCCCCTCCACTTT.

This chain uses TRBV7-3 with TRBJ2-1; D possibly corresponds to TRBD1 (5 bases). This CDR3 comprises 18 residues. Trimming pared 1 base from V and 0 bases from J, leaving 16 bases between. CDR1 is SGHTA, CDR2 FQGTGA, per germline. CDR3 nucleotide sequence: TGTGCCAGCAGCTTAAAGGTCCCGGGTGACAGCTCCTACAATGAGCAGTTCTTC. Translated: CASSLKVPGDSSYNEQFF.

This rearrangement joins TRBV5-1 to TRBJ1-1; D gene unclear. This CDR3 is built from 14 residues. The V gene lost 0 bases and the J gene lost 5 bases, with 11 bases spanning the gap. Germline CDR1 and CDR2: SGHRS and YFSETQ. CDR3 sequence reads: CASSLVNTLTEAFF. The CDR3 DNA is TGCGCCAGCAGCTTGGTTAACACCTTAACTGAAGCTTTCTTT.

CDR3 protein: CASSPPGLAGGLEQFF. DNA of the CDR3: TGTGCCAGCTCACCACCGGGACTAGCGGGAGGCCTTGAGCAGTTCTTC. The chain employs TRBV18 and TRBJ2-1; the match to TRBD2 covers 15 bases. CDR3 size: 16 residues. V dropped 0 bases and J dropped 9; count of bases not matched to a gene: 3. CDR1 is KGHSH, CDR2 LQKENI, per germline.

The gene calls are TRBV19 and TRBJ1-6; 7 nucleotides match TRBD1. Germline lookup yields CDR1 LNHDA and CDR2 SQIVND (reference sequence). The CDR3 extends over 18 amino acids. The J segment lost 6 bases and the V segment lost 3 bases, leaving 14 bases of the junction unmatched. The CDR3 region is CASSIQQGQAGTNSPLHF. The CDR3 bases are TGTGCCAGTAGTATCCAACAAGGACAGGCGGGTACTAATTCACCCCTCCACTTT.

The chain carries TRBV4-2 and TRBJ1-5, with a possible D match to TRBD1 (5 bases). Germline loops: CDR1 LGHNA, CDR2 YNFKEQ. Deletions cut 4 bases from V and 0 bases from J, with 19 bases between. This CDR3 spans 18 amino acids. DNA of the CDR3: TGTGCCAGCAGCCCCGGGACTCCAAAGGGGTATAGCAATCAGCCCCAGCATTTT. Translated: CASSPGTPKGYSNQPQHF.

The chain employs TRBV20-1 and TRBJ2-2, with TRBD2 matching over 14 bases. The J segment lost 6 bases and the V segment lost 3 bases, leaving 9 bases of the junction unmatched. This CDR3 contains 17 residues. Germline CDR1 is DFQATT and CDR2 is SNEGSKA (reference sequence). CDR3 sequence: CSASPARLAGGAGELFF. The CDR3 coding sequence is TGCAGTGCTAGTCCCGCTAGACTAGCGGGAGGGGCCGGGGAGCTGTTTTTT.

J is TRBJ1-2 and V is TRBV28; D perhaps matches TRBD1 (5 bases). CDR3 length: 13 residues. V was cut by 11 bases and J by 6 bases, with 19 bases left in between. Germline assignment: CDR1 MDHEN and CDR2 SYDVKM. The CDR3: CAWAGTPGDGYTF. The CDR3, as DNA: TGTGCCTGGGCCGGGACGCCGGGCGATGGCTACACCTTC.

This chain connects TRBV6-5 to TRBJ1-5, with D uncertain. Germline V gene lookup returns CDR1 MNHEY and CDR2 SVGAGI. The CDR3 runs 14 residues. Trimming removed 0 bases from V and 3 bases from J, with 6 bases in between. CDR3 bases: TGTGCCAGCAGTTACTCGCGATCCAATCAGCCCCAGCATTTT. This sequence encodes CASSYSRSNQPQHF.

The chain uses TRBV7-8 and TRBJ2-7, with 9 bases identical to TRBD1. Germline V gene data show CDR1 as SGHVS and CDR2 as FQNEAQ. This CDR3 region has 16 residues. The junction had 11 bases not matched to a gene; V was cut back by 2 bases and J by 6 bases. CDR3 loop: CASSLLNPGQGGEQYV. DNA of the CDR3: TGTGCCAGCAGCTTATTAAACCCGGGACAGGGAGGCGAGCAGTACGTC.

This rearrangement joins TRBV7-8 to TRBJ2-1, with TRBD2 matching 7 bases. The trim removed 4 bases at V and 10 bases at J, leaving 16 bases unmatched. CDR3 length: 16 amino acids. The germline V gene has CDR1 SGHVS and CDR2 FQNEAQ. CDR3 in DNA: TGTGCCAGCAGCTCTAGGACTAGGGCCCTGTGGGGCGAGCAGTTCTTC. Translated, it gives CASSSRTRALWGEQFF.

This rearrangement joins TRBV7-9 to TRBJ2-5; D is perhaps TRBD1 or TRBD2 (5 bases each). Germline V gene lookup returns CDR1 SEHNR and CDR2 FQNEAQ (reference sequence). The CDR3 runs 10 residues. With 11 bases removed from V and 3 bases from J, the gap between germline ends came to 7 bases. CDR3: CAVGEETQYF. The CDR3 bases are TGTGCCGTGGGGGAAGAGACCCAGTACTTC.

This clone was detected only once. The rearrangement joins TRBV12-3 or TRBV12-4 to TRBJ1-6; 8 nucleotides align to TRBD1. This CDR3 spans 13 amino acids. The J segment lost 12 bases and the V segment lost 5 bases, leaving 6 bases of the junction unmatched. The DNA of the CDR3 is TGTGCCAGCAGTCCTGCAGGGGGCGGACCCCTCCACTTT. It is translated as CASSPAGGGPLHF.